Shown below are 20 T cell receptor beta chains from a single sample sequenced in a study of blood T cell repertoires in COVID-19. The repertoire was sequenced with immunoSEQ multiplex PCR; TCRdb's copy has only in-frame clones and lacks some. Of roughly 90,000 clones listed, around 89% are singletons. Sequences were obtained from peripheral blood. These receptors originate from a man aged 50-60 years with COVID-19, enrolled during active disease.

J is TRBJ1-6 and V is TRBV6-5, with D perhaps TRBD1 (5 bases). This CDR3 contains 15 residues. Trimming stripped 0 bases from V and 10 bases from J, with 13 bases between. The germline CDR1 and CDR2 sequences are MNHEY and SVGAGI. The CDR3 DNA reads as TGTGCCAGCAGTTACTCGAGGCAGGGTGTCTCACCCCTCCACTTT. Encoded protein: CASSYSRQGVSPLHF.

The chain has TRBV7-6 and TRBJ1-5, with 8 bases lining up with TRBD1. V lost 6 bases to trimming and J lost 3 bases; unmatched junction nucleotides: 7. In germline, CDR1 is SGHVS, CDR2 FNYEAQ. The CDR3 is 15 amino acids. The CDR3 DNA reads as TGTGCCAGCAGTATAGGACAGGGCCCCAATCAGCCCCAGCATTTT. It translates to CASSIGQGPNQPQHF.

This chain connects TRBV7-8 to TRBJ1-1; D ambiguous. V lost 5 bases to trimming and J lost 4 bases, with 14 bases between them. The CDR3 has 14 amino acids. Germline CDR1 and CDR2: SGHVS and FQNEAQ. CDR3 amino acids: CASSPLAPFTEAFF. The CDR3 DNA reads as TGTGCCAGCAGCCCATTGGCTCCGTTCACTGAAGCTTTCTTT.

CDR3 amino acids: CASSYPRTGNYGYTF. The CDR3 DNA is TGTGCCAGCAGTTACCCCAGGACAGGGAACTATGGCTACACCTTC. The rearrangement uses TRBV6-5 and TRBJ1-2; 8 positions match TRBD1. Unmatched junction bases numbered 4, after V lost 2 bases and J lost 2 bases. Germline loops: CDR1 MNHEY, CDR2 SVGAGI. The CDR3 runs 15 residues.

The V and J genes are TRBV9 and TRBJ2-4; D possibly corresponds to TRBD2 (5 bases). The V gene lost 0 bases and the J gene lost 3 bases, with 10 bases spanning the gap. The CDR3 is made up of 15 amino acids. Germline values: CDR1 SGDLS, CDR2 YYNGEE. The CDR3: CASSVGGANKNIQYF. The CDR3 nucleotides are TGTGCCAGCAGCGTAGGGGGAGCGAACAAAAACATTCAGTACTTC.

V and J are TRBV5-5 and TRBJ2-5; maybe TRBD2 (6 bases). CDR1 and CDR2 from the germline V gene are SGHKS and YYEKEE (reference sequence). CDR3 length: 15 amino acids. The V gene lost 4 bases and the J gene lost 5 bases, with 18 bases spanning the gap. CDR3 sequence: CASSHATMAGETQYF. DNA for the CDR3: TGTGCCAGCAGCCACGCAACAATGGCGGGGGAGACCCAGTACTTC.

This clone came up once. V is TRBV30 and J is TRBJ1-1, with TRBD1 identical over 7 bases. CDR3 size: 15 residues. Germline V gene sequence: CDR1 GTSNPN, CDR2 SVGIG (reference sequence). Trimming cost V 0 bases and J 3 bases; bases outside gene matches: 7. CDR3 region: CAWSVLDRVDTEAFF. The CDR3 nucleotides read TGTGCCTGGAGTGTACTCGACAGGGTAGACACTGAAGCTTTCTTT.

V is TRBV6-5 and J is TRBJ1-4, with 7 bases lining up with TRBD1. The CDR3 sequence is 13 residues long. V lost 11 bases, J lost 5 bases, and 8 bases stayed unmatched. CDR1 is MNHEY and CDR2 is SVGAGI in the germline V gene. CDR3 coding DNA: TGTGCCGGCCAGGGACAGCAAAATGAAAAACTGTTTTTT. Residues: CAGQGQQNEKLFF.

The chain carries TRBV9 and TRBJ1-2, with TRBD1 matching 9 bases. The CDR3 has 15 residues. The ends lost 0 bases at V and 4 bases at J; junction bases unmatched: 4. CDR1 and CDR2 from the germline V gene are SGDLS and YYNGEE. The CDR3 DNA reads TGTGCCAGCAGCGTAGGGACAGGGGCGAGCTATGGCTACACCTTC. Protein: CASSVGTGASYGYTF.

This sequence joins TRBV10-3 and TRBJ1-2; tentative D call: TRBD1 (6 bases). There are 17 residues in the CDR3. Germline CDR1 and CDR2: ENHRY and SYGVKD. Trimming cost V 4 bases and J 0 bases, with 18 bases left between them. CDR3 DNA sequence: TGTGCCATCAGTGGACCCCAAGGGGGGGAAGCTAACTATGGCTACACCTTC. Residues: CAISGPQGGEANYGYTF.

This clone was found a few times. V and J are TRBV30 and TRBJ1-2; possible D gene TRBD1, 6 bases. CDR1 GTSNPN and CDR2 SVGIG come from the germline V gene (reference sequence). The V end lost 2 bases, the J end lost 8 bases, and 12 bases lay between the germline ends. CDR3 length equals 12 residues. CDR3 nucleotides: TGTGCCTGGAGTCCAGGGGCGGTAGGCTACACCTTC. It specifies CAWSPGAVGYTF.

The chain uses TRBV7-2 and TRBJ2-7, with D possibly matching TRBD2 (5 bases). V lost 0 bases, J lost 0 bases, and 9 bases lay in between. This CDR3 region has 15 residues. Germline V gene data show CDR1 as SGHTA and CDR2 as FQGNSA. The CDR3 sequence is CASSLAPGSSYEQYF. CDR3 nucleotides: TGTGCCAGCAGCTTAGCCCCGGGAAGCTCCTACGAGCAGTACTTC.

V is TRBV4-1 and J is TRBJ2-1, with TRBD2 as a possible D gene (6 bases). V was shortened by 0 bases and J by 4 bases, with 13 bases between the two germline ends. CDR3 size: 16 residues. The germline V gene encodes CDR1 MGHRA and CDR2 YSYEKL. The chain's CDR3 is CASSQDGPGTYNEQFF. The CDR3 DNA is TGCGCCAGCAGCCAAGATGGGCCAGGGACTTACAATGAGCAGTTCTTC.

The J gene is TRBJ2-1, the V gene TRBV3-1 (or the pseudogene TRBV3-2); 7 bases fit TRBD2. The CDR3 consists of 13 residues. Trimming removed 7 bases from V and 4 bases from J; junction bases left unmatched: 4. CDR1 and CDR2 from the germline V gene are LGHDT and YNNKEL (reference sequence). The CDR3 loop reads CASTPGGYNEQFF. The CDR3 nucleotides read TGTGCCAGCACCCCCGGGGGGTACAATGAGCAGTTCTTC.

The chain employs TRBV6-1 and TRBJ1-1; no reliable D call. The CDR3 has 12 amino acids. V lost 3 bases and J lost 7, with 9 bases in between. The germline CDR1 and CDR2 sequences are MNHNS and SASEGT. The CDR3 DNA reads TGTGCCAGCAGTGACAGACTGTATGAAGCTTTCTTT. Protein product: CASSDRLYEAFF.

The CDR3 sequence is CATSRDGGRMTGVRNEQFF. Here the CDR3 DNA reads TGTGCCACCAGCAGAGATGGGGGCAGAATGACCGGGGTTCGGAATGAGCAGTTCTTC. The V gene is TRBV15, the J gene TRBJ2-1, with D tentatively TRBD1 (6 bases). This CDR3 is 19 amino acids long. With 0 bases removed from V and 7 bases from J, the gap between germline ends came to 25 bases. In germline, CDR1 is LNHNV, CDR2 YYDKDF (reference sequence).

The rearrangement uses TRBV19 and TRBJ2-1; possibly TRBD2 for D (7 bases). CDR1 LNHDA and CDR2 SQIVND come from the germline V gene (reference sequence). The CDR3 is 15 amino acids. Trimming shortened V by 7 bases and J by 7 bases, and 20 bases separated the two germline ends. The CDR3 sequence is CASIPRGGAGNEQFF. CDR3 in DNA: TGTGCCAGTATACCTAGGGGGGGCGCAGGGAATGAGCAGTTCTTC.

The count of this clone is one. The CDR3 DNA sequence: TGTGCCAGCAGCCATAACAACAATGAGCAGTTCTTC. This gives the protein CASSHNNNEQFF. The chain couples TRBV3-1 (or the pseudogene TRBV3-2) to TRBJ2-1; D uncertain. The CDR3 consists of 12 residues. V was trimmed by 3 bases and J by 5 bases, leaving 5 bases between them. Germline assignment: CDR1 LGHDT and CDR2 YNNKEL (reference sequence).

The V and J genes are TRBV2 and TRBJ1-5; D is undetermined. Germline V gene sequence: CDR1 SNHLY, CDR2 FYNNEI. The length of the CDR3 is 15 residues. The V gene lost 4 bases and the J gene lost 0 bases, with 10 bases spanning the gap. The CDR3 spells CASSVRQDSNQPQHF. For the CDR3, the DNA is TGTGCCAGCAGTGTAAGGCAGGATAGCAATCAGCCCCAGCATTTT.

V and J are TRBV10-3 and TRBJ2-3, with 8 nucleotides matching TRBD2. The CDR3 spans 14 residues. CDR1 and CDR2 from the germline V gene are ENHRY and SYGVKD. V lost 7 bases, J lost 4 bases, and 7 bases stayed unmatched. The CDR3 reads CAIMERGTADTQYF. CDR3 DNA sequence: TGTGCCATCATGGAGCGGGGGACCGCAGATACGCAGTATTTT.